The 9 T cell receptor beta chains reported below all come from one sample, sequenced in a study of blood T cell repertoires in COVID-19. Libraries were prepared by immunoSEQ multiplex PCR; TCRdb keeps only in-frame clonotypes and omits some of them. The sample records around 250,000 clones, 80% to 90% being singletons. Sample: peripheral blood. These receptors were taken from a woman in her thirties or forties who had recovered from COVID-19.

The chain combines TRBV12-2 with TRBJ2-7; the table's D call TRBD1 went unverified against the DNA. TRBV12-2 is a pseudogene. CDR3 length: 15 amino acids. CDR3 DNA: TGTGCAAGTCGCTTTGGGCAGGCCACCACCTACGAGCAGTACGTC. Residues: CASRFGQATTYEQYV.

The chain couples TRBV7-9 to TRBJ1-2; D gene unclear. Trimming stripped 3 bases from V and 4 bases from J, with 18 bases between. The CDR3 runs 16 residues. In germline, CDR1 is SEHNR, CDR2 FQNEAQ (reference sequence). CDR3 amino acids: CASSFSPGRSAYGYTF. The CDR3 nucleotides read TGTGCCAGCAGCTTCTCACCCGGTCGGTCTGCCTATGGCTACACCTTC.

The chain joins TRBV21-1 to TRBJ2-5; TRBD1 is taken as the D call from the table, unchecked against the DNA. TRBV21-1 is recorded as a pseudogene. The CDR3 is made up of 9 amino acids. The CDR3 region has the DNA TGTGCCAGCGACAAGATGGAGTACTTC. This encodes CASDKMEYF.

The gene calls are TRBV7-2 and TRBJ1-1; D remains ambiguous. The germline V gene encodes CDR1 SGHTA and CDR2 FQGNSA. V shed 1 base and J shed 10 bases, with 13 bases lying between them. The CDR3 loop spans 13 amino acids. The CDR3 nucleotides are TGTGCCAGCAGCTTAGTAGCCGTCCCGGGAGCTTTCTTT. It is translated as CASSLVAVPGAFF.

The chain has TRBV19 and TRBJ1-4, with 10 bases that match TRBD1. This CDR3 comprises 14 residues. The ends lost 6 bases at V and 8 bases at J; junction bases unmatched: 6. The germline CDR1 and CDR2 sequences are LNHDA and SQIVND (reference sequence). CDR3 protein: CASRKDRGGEKLFF. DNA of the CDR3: TGTGCCAGTAGGAAGGACAGGGGGGGCGAAAAACTGTTTTTT.

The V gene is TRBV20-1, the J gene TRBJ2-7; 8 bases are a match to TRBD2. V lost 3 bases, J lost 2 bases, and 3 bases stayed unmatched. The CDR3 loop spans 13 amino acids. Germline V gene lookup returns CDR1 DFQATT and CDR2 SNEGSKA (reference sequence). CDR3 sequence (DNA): TGCAGTGCTAGTGATAGCGGGGCCTACGAGCAGTACTTC. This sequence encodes CSASDSGAYEQYF.

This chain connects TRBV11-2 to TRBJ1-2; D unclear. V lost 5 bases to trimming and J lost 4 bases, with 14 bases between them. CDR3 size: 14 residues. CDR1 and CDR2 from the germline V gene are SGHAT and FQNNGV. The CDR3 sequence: CASSAKEGTYGYTF. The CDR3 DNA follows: TGTGCCAGCAGCGCCAAGGAGGGCACCTATGGCTACACCTTC.

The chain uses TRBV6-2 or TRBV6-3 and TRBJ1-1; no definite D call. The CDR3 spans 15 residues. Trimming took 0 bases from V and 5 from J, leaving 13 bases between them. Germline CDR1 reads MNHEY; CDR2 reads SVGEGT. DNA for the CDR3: TGTGCCAGCAGTTACTCGATGGGAACGGGGACTGAAGCTTTCTTT. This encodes CASSYSMGTGTEAFF.

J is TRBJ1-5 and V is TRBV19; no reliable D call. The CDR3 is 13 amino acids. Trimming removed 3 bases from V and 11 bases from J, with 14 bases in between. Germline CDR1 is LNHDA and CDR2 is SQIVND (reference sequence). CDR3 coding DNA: TGTGCCAGTAGTATCAGATTAGCCGGAGCCCAGCATTTT. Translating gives CASSIRLAGAQHF.